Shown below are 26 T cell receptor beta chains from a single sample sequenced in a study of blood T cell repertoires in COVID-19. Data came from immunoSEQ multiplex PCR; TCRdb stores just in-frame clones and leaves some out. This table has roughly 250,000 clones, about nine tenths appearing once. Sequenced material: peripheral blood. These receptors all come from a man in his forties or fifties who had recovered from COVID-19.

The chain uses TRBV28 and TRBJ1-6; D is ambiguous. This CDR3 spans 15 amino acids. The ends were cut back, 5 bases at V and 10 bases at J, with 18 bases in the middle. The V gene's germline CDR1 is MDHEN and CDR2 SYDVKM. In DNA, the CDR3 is TGTGCCAGCAGTGCCCCCCTAGGCCCCGGATCACCCCTCCACTTT. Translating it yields CASSAPLGPGSPLHF.

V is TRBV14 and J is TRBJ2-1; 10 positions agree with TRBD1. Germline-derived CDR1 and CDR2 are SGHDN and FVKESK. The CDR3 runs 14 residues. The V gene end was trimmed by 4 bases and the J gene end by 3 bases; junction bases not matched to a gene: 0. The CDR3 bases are TGTGCCAGCAGCCGGACAGGGGGCTACAATGAGCAGTTCTTC. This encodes CASSRTGGYNEQFF.

This chain's CDR3 is CASMRDRATYNEQFF. In DNA, the CDR3 is TGTGCCAGCATGAGAGACAGGGCAACCTACAATGAGCAGTTCTTC. This chain connects TRBV6-5 to TRBJ2-1; TRBD1 aligns across 7 bases. The CDR3 consists of 15 residues. Germline V lookup: CDR1 MNHEY, CDR2 SVGAGI. With 7 bases clipped from V and 2 bases from J, the junction kept 8 bases outside the gene matches.

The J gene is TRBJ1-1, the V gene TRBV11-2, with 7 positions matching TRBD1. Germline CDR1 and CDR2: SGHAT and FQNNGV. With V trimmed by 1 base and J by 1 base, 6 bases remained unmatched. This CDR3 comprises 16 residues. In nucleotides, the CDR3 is TGTGCCAGCAGCTTAGGGATCGGACAGGCGAACACTGAAGCTTTCTTT. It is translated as CASSLGIGQANTEAFF.

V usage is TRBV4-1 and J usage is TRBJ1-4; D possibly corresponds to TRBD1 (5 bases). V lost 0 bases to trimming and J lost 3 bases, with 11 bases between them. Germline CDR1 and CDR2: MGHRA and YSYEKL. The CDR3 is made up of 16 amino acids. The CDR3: CASSQESGFPNEKLFF. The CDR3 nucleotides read TGCGCCAGCAGCCAAGAGTCAGGGTTCCCTAATGAAAAACTGTTTTTT.

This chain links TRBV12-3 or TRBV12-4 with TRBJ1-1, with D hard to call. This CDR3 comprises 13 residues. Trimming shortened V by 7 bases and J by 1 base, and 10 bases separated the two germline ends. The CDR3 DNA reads TGTGCCAGCATTAGAGAGTGGAACACTGAAGCTTTCTTT. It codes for CASIREWNTEAFF.

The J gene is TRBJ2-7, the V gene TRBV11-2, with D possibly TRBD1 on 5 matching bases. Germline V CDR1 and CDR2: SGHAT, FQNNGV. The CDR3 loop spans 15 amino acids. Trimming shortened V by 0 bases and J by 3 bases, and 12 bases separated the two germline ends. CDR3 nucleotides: TGTGCCAGCAGCTTAGAAGACAGATATTACTACGAGCAGTACTTC. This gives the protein CASSLEDRYYYEQYF.

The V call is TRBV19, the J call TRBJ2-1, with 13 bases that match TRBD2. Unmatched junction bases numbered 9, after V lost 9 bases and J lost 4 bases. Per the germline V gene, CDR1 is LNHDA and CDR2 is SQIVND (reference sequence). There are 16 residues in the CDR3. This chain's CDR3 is CASRGLAGERYNEQFF. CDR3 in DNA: TGTGCCAGCCGCGGACTAGCGGGAGAGCGTTACAATGAGCAGTTCTTC.

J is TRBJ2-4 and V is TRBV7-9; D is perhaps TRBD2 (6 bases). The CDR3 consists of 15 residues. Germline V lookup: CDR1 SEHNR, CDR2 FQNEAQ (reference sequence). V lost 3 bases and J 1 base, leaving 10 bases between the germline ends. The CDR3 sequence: CASSFSGGAKNIQYF. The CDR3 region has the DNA TGTGCCAGCAGCTTTAGCGGAGGGGCCAAAAACATTCAGTACTTC.

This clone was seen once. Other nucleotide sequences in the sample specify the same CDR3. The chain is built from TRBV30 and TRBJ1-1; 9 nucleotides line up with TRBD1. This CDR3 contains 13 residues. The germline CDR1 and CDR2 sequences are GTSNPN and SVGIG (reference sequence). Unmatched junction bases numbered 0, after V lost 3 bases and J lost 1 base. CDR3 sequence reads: CAWRGQGNTEAFF. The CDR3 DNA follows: TGTGCCTGGAGGGGACAGGGGAACACTGAAGCTTTCTTT.

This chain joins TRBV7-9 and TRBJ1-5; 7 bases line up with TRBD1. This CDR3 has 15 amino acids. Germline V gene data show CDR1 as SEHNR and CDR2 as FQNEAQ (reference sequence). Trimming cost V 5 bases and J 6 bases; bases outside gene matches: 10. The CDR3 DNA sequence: TGTGCCAGCAGCCGAGACAGGGAGAAAGGTCAGCCCCAGCATTTT. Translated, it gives CASSRDREKGQPQHF. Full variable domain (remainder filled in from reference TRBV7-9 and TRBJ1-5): DTGVSQNPRHKITKRGQNVTFRCDPISEHNRLYWYRQTLGQGPEFLTYFQNEAQLEKSRLLSDRFSAERPKGSFSTLEIQRTEQGDSAMYLCASSRDREKGQPQHFGDGTRLSIL.

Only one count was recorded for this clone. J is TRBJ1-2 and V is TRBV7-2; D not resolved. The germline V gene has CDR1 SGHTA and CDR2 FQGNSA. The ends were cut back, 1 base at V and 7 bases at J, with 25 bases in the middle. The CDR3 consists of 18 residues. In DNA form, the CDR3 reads TGTGCCAGCAGCTTAGTGGGAGGCAGCTTCAAGCCTTTAGGTGGCTACACCTTC. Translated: CASSLVGGSFKPLGGYTF.

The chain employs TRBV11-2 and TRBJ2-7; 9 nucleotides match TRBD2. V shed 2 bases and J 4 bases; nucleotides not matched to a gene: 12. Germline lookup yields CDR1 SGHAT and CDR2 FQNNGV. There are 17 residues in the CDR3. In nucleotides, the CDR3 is TGTGCCAGCAGCTTAAGGCTCTACCAGCGGGGGGAATACGAGCAGTACTTC. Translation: CASSLRLYQRGEYEQYF.

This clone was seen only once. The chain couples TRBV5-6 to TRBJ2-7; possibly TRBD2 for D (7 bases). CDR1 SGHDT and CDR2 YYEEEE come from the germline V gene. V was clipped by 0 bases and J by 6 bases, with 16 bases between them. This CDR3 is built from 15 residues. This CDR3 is CASSLGGGGILEQYF. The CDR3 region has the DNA TGTGCCAGCAGCTTGGGGGGAGGGGGAATCCTCGAGCAGTACTTC.

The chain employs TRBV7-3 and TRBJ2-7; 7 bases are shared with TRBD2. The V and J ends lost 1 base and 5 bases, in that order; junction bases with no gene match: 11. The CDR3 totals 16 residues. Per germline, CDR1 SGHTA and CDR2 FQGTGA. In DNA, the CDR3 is TGTGCCAGCAGCTTAAGTCGGGACTATCCCTACCACGAGCAGTACTTC. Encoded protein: CASSLSRDYPYHEQYF.

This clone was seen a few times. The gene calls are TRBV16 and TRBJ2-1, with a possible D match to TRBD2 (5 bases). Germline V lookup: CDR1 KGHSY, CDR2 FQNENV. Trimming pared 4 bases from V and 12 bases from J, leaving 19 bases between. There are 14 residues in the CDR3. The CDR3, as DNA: TGTGCCAGCAGCCCCCCCAGGACCCGGGGATGGCAGTTCTTC. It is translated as CASSPPRTRGWQFF. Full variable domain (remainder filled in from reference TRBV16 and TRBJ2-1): GEEVAQTPKHLVRGEGQKAKLYCAPIKGHSYVFWYQQVLKNEFKFLISFQNENVFDETGMPKERFSAKCLPNSPCSLEIQATKLEDSAVYFCASSPPRTRGWQFFGPGTRLTVL.

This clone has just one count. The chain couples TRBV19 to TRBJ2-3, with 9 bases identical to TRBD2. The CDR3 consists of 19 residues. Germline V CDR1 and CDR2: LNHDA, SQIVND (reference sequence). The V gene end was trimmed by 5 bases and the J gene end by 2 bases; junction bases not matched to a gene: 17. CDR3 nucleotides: TGTGCCAGTAGTCTAGGAATTGCCCGGGGACTAGCCCACACAGATACGCAGTATTTT. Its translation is CASSLGIARGLAHTDTQYF. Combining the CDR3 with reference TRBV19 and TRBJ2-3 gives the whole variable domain DGGITQSPKYLFRKEGQNVTLSCEQNLNHDAMYWYRQDPGQGLRLIYYSQIVNDFQKGDIAEGYSVSREKKESFPLTVTSAQKNPTAFYLCASSLGIARGLAHTDTQYFGPGTRLTVL.

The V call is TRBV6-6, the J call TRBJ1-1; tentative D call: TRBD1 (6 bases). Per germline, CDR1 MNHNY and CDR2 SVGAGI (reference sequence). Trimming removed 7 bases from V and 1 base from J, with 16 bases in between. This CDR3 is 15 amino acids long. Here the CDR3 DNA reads TGTGCCAGCACCATCACGGGAGGGGGGAACACTGAAGCTTTCTTT. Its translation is CASTITGGGNTEAFF.

CDR3 amino acids: CASSTGSGGPQETQYF. The DNA for the CDR3 is TGCGCCAGCAGCACCGGTAGCGGGGGCCCGCAAGAGACCCAGTACTTC. The chain uses TRBV5-1 and TRBJ2-5, with TRBD2 matching over 9 bases. Germline values: CDR1 SGHRS, CDR2 YFSETQ. This CDR3 has 16 residues. The V segment lost 4 bases and the J segment 2 bases; nucleotides outside the gene matches: 9.

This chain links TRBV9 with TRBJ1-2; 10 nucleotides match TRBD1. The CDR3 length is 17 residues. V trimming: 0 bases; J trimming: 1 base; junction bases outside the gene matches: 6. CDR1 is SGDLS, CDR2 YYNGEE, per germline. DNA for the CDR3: TGTGCCAGCAGCGTAGATGACAGGGGGCAAGGTAACTATGGCTACACCTTC. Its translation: CASSVDDRGQGNYGYTF.

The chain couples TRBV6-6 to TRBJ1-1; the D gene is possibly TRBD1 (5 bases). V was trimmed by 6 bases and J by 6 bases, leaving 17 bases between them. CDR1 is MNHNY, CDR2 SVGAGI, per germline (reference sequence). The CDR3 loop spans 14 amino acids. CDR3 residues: CASSPQGFNAEAFF. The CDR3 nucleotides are TGTGCCAGCAGCCCCCAGGGATTCAACGCTGAAGCTTTCTTT.

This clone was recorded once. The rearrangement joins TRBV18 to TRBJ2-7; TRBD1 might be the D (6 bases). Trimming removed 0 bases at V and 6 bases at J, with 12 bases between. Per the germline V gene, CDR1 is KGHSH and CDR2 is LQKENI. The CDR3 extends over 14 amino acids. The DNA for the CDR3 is TGTGCCAGCTCACCACCGTTACAGGGTCCCGAGCAGTACTTC. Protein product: CASSPPLQGPEQYF. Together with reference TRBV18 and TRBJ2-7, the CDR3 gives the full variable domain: NAGVMQNPRHLVRRRGQEARLRCSPMKGHSHVYWYRQLPEEGLKFMVYLQKENIIDESGMPKERFSAEFPKEGPSILRIQQVVRGDSAAYFCASSPPLQGPEQYFGPGTRLTVT.

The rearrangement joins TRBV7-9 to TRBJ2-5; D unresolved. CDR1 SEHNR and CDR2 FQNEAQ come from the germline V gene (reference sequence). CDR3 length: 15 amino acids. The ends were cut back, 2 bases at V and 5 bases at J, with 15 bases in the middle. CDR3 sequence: CASSLMAGPTETQYF. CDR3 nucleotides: TGTGCCAGCAGCTTAATGGCAGGTCCGACGGAGACCCAGTACTTC.

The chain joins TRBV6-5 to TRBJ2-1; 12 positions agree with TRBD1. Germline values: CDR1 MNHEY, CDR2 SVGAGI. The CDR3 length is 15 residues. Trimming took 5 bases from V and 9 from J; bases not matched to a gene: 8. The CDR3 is CASSPSRDRGREQFF. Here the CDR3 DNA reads TGTGCCAGCAGTCCGTCCCGGGACAGGGGGCGTGAGCAGTTCTTC.

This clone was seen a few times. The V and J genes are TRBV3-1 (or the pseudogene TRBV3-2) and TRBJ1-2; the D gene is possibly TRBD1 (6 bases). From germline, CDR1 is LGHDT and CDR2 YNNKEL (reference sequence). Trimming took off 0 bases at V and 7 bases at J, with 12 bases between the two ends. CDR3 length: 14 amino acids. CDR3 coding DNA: TGTGCCAGCAGCCAAGAAGGGACAAGGAGTGGCTACACCTTC. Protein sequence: CASSQEGTRSGYTF.

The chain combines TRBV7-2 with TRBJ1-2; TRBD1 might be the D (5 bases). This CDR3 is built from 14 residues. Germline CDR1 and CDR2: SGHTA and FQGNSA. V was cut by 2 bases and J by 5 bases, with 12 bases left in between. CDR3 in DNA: TGTGCCAGCAGCTTATCGGGGGGGACTTATGGCTACACCTTC. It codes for CASSLSGGTYGYTF.